The 28 T cell receptor beta chains presented below share a single source sample, sequenced in a study of T cell repertoires in cytomegalovirus infection. MiXCR, run by TCRdb on the reads, gives a single entry per CDR3 protein. The sample has approximately 400,000 distinct CDR3 sequences, approximately 32% seen once. The sequenced material came from PBMCs. These receptor sequences come from a human donor in good health (CMV status not recorded). Some clones in this sample may be carry-over from other donors' samples.

To note about this clonotype: A read error may be the cause here, since a much bigger clone is one base away. The J gene is TRBJ2-5, the V gene TRBV7-8, with a weak D call TRBD1 (5 bases). Trimming pared 0 bases from V and 5 bases from J, leaving 22 bases between. The CDR3 extends over 18 amino acids. Germline-derived CDR1 and CDR2 are SGHVS and FQNEAQ. CDR3 residues: CASSLAPRKGVLTETQYF. Here the CDR3 DNA reads TGTGCCAGCAGCTTAGCGCCGAGGAAAGGGGTTCTCACGGAGACCCAGTACTTC.

A few counts support this clonotype. V usage is TRBV7-3 and J usage is TRBJ1-6; D remains unclear. This CDR3 is 13 amino acids long. The germline CDR1 and CDR2 sequences are SGHTA and FQGTGA. Trimming left V 4 bases short and J 2 bases short, with 3 bases between. CDR3 bases: TGTGCCAGCAGCTCTACCTATAATTCACCCCTCCACTTT. Protein product: CASSSTYNSPLHF.

J is TRBJ2-1 and V is TRBV15, with D perhaps assigned TRBD1 or TRBD2 (5 bases each). Germline CDR1 LNHNV, CDR2 YYDKDF (reference sequence). The CDR3 covers 15 residues. The V gene lost 0 bases and the J gene lost 2 bases, with 8 bases spanning the gap. The CDR3 here is CATSREGTPYNEQFF. CDR3 in DNA: TGTGCCACCAGCAGAGAAGGGACCCCCTACAATGAGCAGTTCTTC.

This clonotype was detected a few times. The chain has TRBV7-9 and TRBJ2-2; TRBD2 matches 7 bases. The CDR3 consists of 15 residues. Germline trimming cut 2 bases from V and 5 bases from J; bases unmatched to any gene: 5. Germline loops: CDR1 SEHNR, CDR2 FQNEAQ (reference sequence). The DNA for the CDR3 is TGTGCCAGCAGCTTACTCCGGGGAGGGACCGGGGAGCTGTTTTTT. It yields the protein CASSLLRGGTGELFF.

A word on this clonotype: No conserved phenylalanine or tryptophan ends this CDR3, so it is likely a read error. No DNA is shown, since the ends of the CDR3 on it are uncertain; the CDR3 is the one TCRdb lists. The chain couples TRBV7-2 to TRBJ2-5; the table gives TRBD1 as D, unverified against the DNA. Germline V gene data show CDR1 as SGHTA and CDR2 as FQGNSA. Both ends counted, the CDR3 spans 13 residues. CDR3 amino acids: CASSPRVIETQDV.

Ten or more counts support this clonotype. The chain combines TRBV6-6 with TRBJ1-5; 8 bases are shared with TRBD1. J lost 11 bases, V lost 5 bases, and 20 bases had no gene match. This CDR3 region has 17 residues. Germline V lookup: CDR1 MNHNY, CDR2 SVGAGI (reference sequence). The DNA for the CDR3 is TGTGCCAGCAGTCCCCTTGTTGGGACAGGTCGAATGGAAGCCCAGCATTTT. Translated: CASSPLVGTGRMEAQHF.

V gene TRBV10-3 combines with J gene TRBJ1-5; 8 positions match TRBD1. The CDR3 is made up of 13 amino acids. Germline assignment: CDR1 ENHRY and CDR2 SYGVKD. V shed 6 bases, J shed 3 bases, and the junction held 1 base outside the gene matches. The CDR3 protein is CAIRDRANQPQHF. CDR3 DNA sequence: TGTGCCATCAGGGACAGGGCCAATCAGCCCCAGCATTTT.

This clonotype showed up just a few times. A much larger clone lies one base from this, so it may be a read error. This chain connects TRBV7-2 to TRBJ1-2; 7 nucleotides match TRBD1. There are 14 residues in the CDR3. Germline V CDR1 and CDR2: SGHTA, FQGNSA. The CDR3 coding sequence is TGTGCCAGCAGCTTAGCGACAGGGTCCTATGGCTGCACCTTC. Its translation is CASSLATGSYGCTF. The whole variable domain, remainder taken from reference TRBV7-2 and TRBJ1-2, is GAGVSQSPSNKVTEKGKDVELRCDPISGHTALYWYRQSLGQGLEFLIYFQGNSAPDKSGLPSDRFSAERTGGSVSTLTIQRTQQEDSAVYLCASSLATGSYGCTFGSGTRLTVV.

This clonotype has more than one count but fewer than ten. The V gene is TRBV2, the J gene TRBJ2-7; 7 bases line up with TRBD1. V lost 6 bases to trimming and J lost 5 bases; unmatched junction nucleotides: 13. CDR1 and CDR2 (germline): SNHLY, FYNNEI. The CDR3 has 15 residues. The CDR3 reads CASSPETGLGDEQYF. CDR3 coding DNA: TGTGCCAGCAGCCCAGAGACAGGGTTAGGGGACGAGCAGTACTTC.

This chain uses TRBV6-1 with TRBJ1-1; D is undetermined. The V gene lost 0 bases and the J gene lost 7 bases, with 12 bases spanning the gap. This CDR3 has 14 amino acids. CDR1 is MNHNS and CDR2 is SASEGT in the germline V gene. This CDR3 is CASSEAPLEREAFF. The CDR3 DNA reads TGTGCCAGCAGTGAAGCGCCCCTCGAACGTGAAGCTTTCTTT.

The V gene is TRBV19, the J gene TRBJ2-7, with 7 bases aligning to TRBD2. The CDR3 is made up of 13 amino acids. With V trimmed by 6 bases and J by 3 bases, 5 bases remained unmatched. The germline gives CDR1 LNHDA, CDR2 SQIVND (reference sequence). CDR3 coding DNA: TGTGCCAGTAGCACTGCGGGGGTCTACGAGCAGTACTTC. Encoded protein: CASSTAGVYEQYF.

This clonotype was observed a few times. The chain employs TRBV6-6 and TRBJ1-1; D possibly corresponds to TRBD1 (5 bases). Germline V CDR1 and CDR2: MNHNY, SVGAGI (reference sequence). V was pared by 0 bases and J by 4 bases, with 12 bases between. The CDR3 runs to 15 residues. This CDR3 reads CASSYSTRAVTEAFF. For the CDR3, the DNA is TGTGCCAGCAGTTACTCTACCAGGGCAGTCACTGAAGCTTTCTTT.

A few counts support this clonotype. The chain couples TRBV19 to TRBJ2-3; the D is unclear. Trimming stripped 1 base from V and 0 bases from J, with 11 bases between. Germline CDR1 and CDR2: LNHDA and SQIVND (reference sequence). The CDR3 consists of 16 residues. CDR3: CASSIGSSTSTDTQYF. Written as DNA, the CDR3 is TGTGCCAGTAGTATAGGATCGTCAACTAGCACAGATACGCAGTATTTT.

The gene calls are TRBV12-3 or TRBV12-4 and TRBJ2-2, with 8 bases aligning to TRBD1. The CDR3 runs 16 residues. J gave up 6 bases and V 4 bases, and 10 bases lay outside the gene matches. CDR3 region: CASSSTQGAMAGELFF. The CDR3 DNA is TGTGCCAGCAGTTCAACGCAGGGGGCTATGGCCGGGGAGCTGTTTTTT.

Regarding this clonotype: Relative to the germline gene, one junction end is altered; a read error may explain this. This chain links TRBV20-1 with TRBJ2-1; D may correspond to TRBD1 or TRBD2 (5 bases each). CDR3 length: 14 residues. Germline-derived CDR1 and CDR2 are DFQATT and SNEGSKA (reference sequence). CDR3 sequence reads: CSARGAATYNEQFF. Here the CDR3 DNA reads TGCAGTGCAAGAGGGGCGGCGACTTACAATGAGCAGTTCTTC.

V and J are TRBV4-1 and TRBJ2-1, with D possibly being TRBD1 or TRBD2 (7 bases each). V was shortened by 2 bases and J by 5 bases, with 28 bases between the two germline ends. The CDR3 covers 20 residues. The V gene's germline CDR1 is MGHRA and CDR2 YSYEKL. CDR3 amino acids: CASSQPGASYRGGDHNEQFF. The CDR3 nucleotides are TGCGCCAGCAGCCAACCCGGGGCCTCTTACAGGGGAGGGGACCACAATGAGCAGTTCTTC.

This clonotype was counted at least ten times. The chain carries TRBV7-9 and TRBJ2-5; D is perhaps TRBD1 (5 bases). The CDR3 loop spans 15 amino acids. The V gene lost 2 bases and the J gene lost 5 bases, with 15 bases spanning the gap. Germline V CDR1 and CDR2: SEHNR, FQNEAQ (reference sequence). Here the CDR3 DNA reads TGTGCCAGCAGCTTACCCCGCGCGCAGGGCGAGACCCAGTACTTC. It encodes CASSLPRAQGETQYF.

This clonotype was found many times. CDR3 DNA: TGTGCCAGCAGCTTAGTGCCCAGCCTCAGCTCTGGAAACACCATATATTTT. This sequence encodes CASSLVPSLSSGNTIYF. The J gene is TRBJ1-3, the V gene TRBV7-2; D uncertain. The CDR3 covers 17 residues. Germline V gene data show CDR1 as SGHTA and CDR2 as FQGNSA. Trimming stripped 1 base from V and 0 bases from J, with 13 bases between.

The chain couples TRBV4-1 to TRBJ2-3; 7 nucleotides match TRBD1. The CDR3 sequence is 16 residues long. V dropped 0 bases and J dropped 0; count of bases not matched to a gene: 3. CDR1 and CDR2 from the germline V gene are MGHRA and YSYEKL. CDR3 loop: CASSQEPGQSTDTQYF. The CDR3 nucleotides read TGCGCCAGCAGCCAAGAACCGGGACAGAGCACAGATACGCAGTATTTT.

The chain employs TRBV9 and TRBJ1-2, with a weak D call TRBD1 (5 bases). Germline V gives CDR1 SGDLS, CDR2 YYNGEE. V was trimmed by 3 bases and J by 4 bases, leaving 19 bases between them. The CDR3 extends over 16 amino acids. For the CDR3, the DNA is TGTGCCAGCAGCGGTGTGCGGGACGTCGTTTTCTATGGCTACACCTTC. It encodes CASSGVRDVVFYGYTF.

V usage is TRBV20-1 and J usage is TRBJ2-7; TRBD1 aligns across 8 bases. Germline trimming cut 6 bases from V and 3 bases from J; bases unmatched to any gene: 10. The CDR3 runs 14 residues. In germline, CDR1 is DFQATT, CDR2 SNEGSKA (reference sequence). CDR3 protein: CSAHPGQVYYEQYF. The CDR3 DNA reads TGCAGTGCACACCCGGGACAGGTATACTACGAGCAGTACTTC.

This clonotype was seen repeatedly, ten times or more. V usage is TRBV12-3 or TRBV12-4 and J usage is TRBJ1-2; D possibly corresponds to TRBD1 (6 bases). V lost 3 bases and J lost 6, with 11 bases in between. This CDR3 region has 13 residues. CDR3 sequence reads: CASSFRQADGYTF. The CDR3 DNA follows: TGTGCCAGCAGTTTTCGACAGGCCGATGGCTACACCTTC.

To note about this clonotype: The conserved phenylalanine or tryptophan normally closing the CDR3 is absent here, so this likely arose from a read error. This chain joins TRBV12-3 or TRBV12-4 and TRBJ1-2; no reliable D call. The CDR3 is 14 residues long. CDR3 coding DNA: TGTGCAAGCAGTTTATCGGGCTCAAACTATGGCTACACCTCC. Its protein is CASSLSGSNYGYTS.

As for this clonotype: The germline gene is not matched at one end of the junction; a read error may be the cause. The gene calls are TRBV14 and TRBJ2-2; 9 bases fit TRBD1. The CDR3 is 16 residues long. Germline CDR1 and CDR2: SGHDN and FVKESK. CDR3 residues: CASSQVDRGDTGDLFF. The DNA for the CDR3 is TGTGCCAGCAGCCAGGTGGACAGGGGCGACACCGGGGATCTGTTTTTT.

This clonotype was observed a handful of times. The chain links TRBV11-2 to TRBJ1-6; D gene unclear. The CDR3 consists of 15 residues. Trimming stripped 4 bases from V and 6 bases from J, with 13 bases between. Germline CDR1 and CDR2: SGHAT and FQNNGV. The CDR3 DNA sequence: TGTGCCAGCAGCTCACTGGGGAAAGTTAATTCACCCCTCCACTTT. It specifies CASSSLGKVNSPLHF.

V is TRBV12-3 or TRBV12-4 and J is TRBJ1-1; 7 bases align to TRBD1. The CDR3 extends over 15 amino acids. The V segment lost 6 bases and the J segment 0 bases; nucleotides outside the gene matches: 7. In DNA form, the CDR3 reads TGTGCCAGCAGCCCACCACAGGGGATGAACACTGAAGCTTTCTTT. Translating it yields CASSPPQGMNTEAFF.

This clonotype was found a few times. The chain has TRBV5-1 and TRBJ1-4; 7 bases are a match to TRBD1. J was trimmed by 0 bases and V by 4 bases; bases with no gene match: 12. Germline-derived CDR1 and CDR2 are SGHRS and YFSETQ. The CDR3 has 18 residues. The CDR3 region has the DNA TGCGCCAGCAGCAACCGGGACAGCCTATATGCAACTAATGAAAAACTGTTTTTT. It yields the protein CASSNRDSLYATNEKLFF. The full variable domain, rest sourced from reference TRBV5-1 and TRBJ1-4, is KAGVTQTPRYLIKTRGQQVTLSCSPISGHRSVSWYQQTPGQGLQFLFEYFSETQRNKGNFPGRFSGRQFSNSRSEMNVSTLELGDSALYLCASSNRDSLYATNEKLFFGSGTQLSVL.

There are a few counts of this clonotype. The V and J genes are TRBV11-2 and TRBJ1-1; no firm D call. Germline V gives CDR1 SGHAT, CDR2 FQNNGV. This CDR3 has 14 residues. Trimming took 0 bases from V and 11 from J, leaving 16 bases between them. The CDR3 region has the DNA TGTGCCAGCAGCTTAGATCTGACAATCTTTAATGCTTTCTTT. Translating gives CASSLDLTIFNAFF.